This paragraph covers one T cell receptor (beta chain) sequence. Its antigen remains unidentified. Resections took place in Japan or China from about 2014 to 2018. Premalignant or tumor cells were enriched by macro-dissection after pathologic assessment. These data come from a study of immune evolution from preneoplasia to lung adenocarcinoma. The overall study: HLA loss of heterozygosity: approximately 7.5% AIS, about 14% MIA, about 30% ADC, none AAH.

This table comes from immunoSEQ multiplex PCR, and its TCRdb copy is limited to in-frame clones, with some not included. The sample holds some 10,000 clones; 70% to 80% are singletons and the top ten take roughly 9%. Study results and caveats: Normal lung had the highest top T cell clone frequencies.

This TCR derives from a donor aged 70 or older with lung adenocarcinoma. The specimen was FFPE minimally invasive lung adenocarcinoma tissue.

CDR3: CASSLEPGSNEKLFF. The DNA of the CDR3 is TGCGCCAGCAGCTTGGAACCCGGCTCTAATGAAAAACTGTTTTTT. The chain links TRBV5-1 to TRBJ1-4; D gene ambiguous. CDR1 SGHRS and CDR2 YFSETQ come from the germline V gene. The CDR3 runs 15 residues. Trimming left V 0 bases short and J 3 bases short, with 9 bases between.